Listed here are 18 T cell receptor beta chains from one sample, sequenced in a study of blood T cell repertoires in COVID-19. The table came from immunoSEQ multiplex PCR; TCRdb's copy has only in-frame clones and leaves some out. The sample carries some 100,000 clones, just over 85% recorded once. Specimen: peripheral blood. All receptors derive from a man aged 50-60 years with COVID-19, enrolled during active disease.

The V call is TRBV27, the J call TRBJ2-5, with TRBD2 matching over 8 bases. Germline V gene sequence: CDR1 MNHEY, CDR2 SMNVEV (reference sequence). CDR3 length equals 15 residues. The V gene end was trimmed by 5 bases and the J gene end by 1 base; junction bases not matched to a gene: 6. The CDR3 DNA reads TGTGCCAGCAGTGGCGTTGGGACTAGCCAAGAGACCCAGTACTTC. Encoded protein: CASSGVGTSQETQYF.

The J gene is TRBJ1-1, the V gene TRBV2; no clear D gene. The CDR3 sequence is 13 residues long. CDR1 and CDR2 from the germline V gene are SNHLY and FYNNEI. CDR3 in DNA: TGTGCAGCCGACGGGGTACCGAACACTGAAGCTTTCTTT. Its translation is CAADGVPNTEAFF. The full variable domain, with the rest looked up from reference TRBV2 and TRBJ1-1, is EPEVTQTPSHQVTQMGQEVILRCVPISNHLYFYWYRQILGQKVEFLVSFYNNEISEKSEIFDDQFSVERPDGSNFTLKIRSTKLEDSAMYFCAADGVPNTEAFFGQGTRLTVV.

This rearrangement joins TRBV5-4 to TRBJ2-5; D possibly corresponds to TRBD2 (6 bases). The V end was cut by 1 base, the J end by 5 bases, with 9 bases between. The CDR3 extends over 13 amino acids. The germline gives CDR1 SGHNT, CDR2 YYREEE (reference sequence). The CDR3 nucleotides are TGTGCCAGCAGCTTGAGAAGCGGGGAGACCCAGTACTTC. Its protein product is CASSLRSGETQYF.

The gene calls are TRBV4-1 and TRBJ1-5; 7 nucleotides agree with TRBD1. The germline gives CDR1 MGHRA, CDR2 YSYEKL. CDR3 length: 14 amino acids. The ends lost 3 bases at V and 4 bases at J; junction bases unmatched: 3. DNA for the CDR3: TGCGCCAGCAGCCAGGGGACAGCTAATCAGCCCCAGCATTTT. Its protein is CASSQGTANQPQHF.

The V gene is TRBV30, the J gene TRBJ1-5; tentative D call: TRBD1 (6 bases). Trimming pared 2 bases from V and 3 bases from J, leaving 11 bases between. The germline V gene has CDR1 GTSNPN and CDR2 SVGIG (reference sequence). The CDR3 runs to 14 residues. The CDR3 region is CAWSLTGNNQPQHF. CDR3 nucleotides: TGTGCCTGGAGTCTAACAGGGAACAATCAGCCCCAGCATTTT.

This chain joins TRBV6-5 and TRBJ1-5; no clear D. V lost 6 bases and J 2 bases, leaving 11 bases between the germline ends. CDR1 and CDR2 from the germline V gene are MNHEY and SVGAGI. This CDR3 region has 14 residues. The CDR3, as DNA: TGTGCCAGCAGCGCTAGTTTGGGCAATCAGCCCCAGCATTTT. This codes for CASSASLGNQPQHF.

In nucleotides, the CDR3 is TGTGCCAGCAGCCAAGAGGCAGCGGGAAACTATGGCTACACCTTC. It specifies CASSQEAAGNYGYTF. The chain carries TRBV4-2 and TRBJ1-2, with unresolved D. This CDR3 is 15 amino acids long. The V gene's germline CDR1 is LGHNA and CDR2 YNFKEQ. V was clipped by 0 bases and J by 2 bases, with 10 bases between them.

The chain carries TRBV5-1 and TRBJ1-1; 7 nucleotides align to TRBD1. The CDR3 covers 13 residues. From germline, CDR1 is SGHRS and CDR2 YFSETQ. Trimming took 5 bases from V and 7 from J; bases not matched to a gene: 8. The CDR3 protein is CASRLTGAGEAFF. The CDR3 DNA reads TGCGCCAGCAGACTAACAGGGGCTGGTGAAGCTTTCTTT.

V and J are TRBV6-2 or TRBV6-3 and TRBJ2-2, with TRBD2 matching over 11 bases. The CDR3 covers 15 residues. The V and J ends lost 5 bases and 6 bases, in that order; junction bases with no gene match: 5. Germline lookup yields CDR1 MNHEY and CDR2 SVGEGT. The CDR3 spells CASSVAGGIPGELFF. DNA for the CDR3: TGTGCCAGCAGTGTAGCGGGGGGGATCCCCGGGGAGCTGTTTTTT.

This chain connects TRBV21-1 to TRBJ1-2; whether TRBD1, the table's D call, matches the DNA was not checked. TRBV21-1 corresponds to a pseudogene. This CDR3 spans 13 amino acids. CDR3 region: CASSNRGDYGYTF. CDR3 bases: TGTGCCAGCAGCAACAGGGGGGACTATGGCTACACCTTC.

This rearrangement joins TRBV9 to TRBJ1-3, with TRBD1 as a possible D gene (6 bases). The germline gives CDR1 SGDLS, CDR2 YYNGEE. CDR3 size: 15 residues. V lost 0 bases and J 4 bases, leaving 11 bases between the germline ends. CDR3 coding DNA: TGTGCCAGCAGCGTAGTAGGGACACTAGGAAACACCATATATTTT. Translated, it gives CASSVVGTLGNTIYF.

This chain links TRBV2 with TRBJ1-5, with D perhaps TRBD1 (6 bases). The CDR3 has 16 residues. V was clipped by 1 base and J by 0 bases, with 10 bases between them. The germline V gene has CDR1 SNHLY and CDR2 FYNNEI. CDR3 nucleotide sequence: TGTGCCAGCAGTGAAGTCGGGACAAATAGCAATCAGCCCCAGCATTTT. Encoded protein: CASSEVGTNSNQPQHF.

This chain uses TRBV7-6 with TRBJ1-1, with D perhaps TRBD1 (6 bases). This CDR3 region has 13 residues. Per the germline V gene, CDR1 is SGHVS and CDR2 is FNYEAQ. Trimming took 8 bases from V and 1 from J, leaving 11 bases between them. CDR3: CASGRQANTEAFF. The CDR3 DNA is TGTGCCAGCGGGAGACAGGCGAACACTGAAGCTTTCTTT.

V is TRBV29-1 and J is TRBJ1-5; TRBD1 agrees at 8 bases. V lost 7 bases and J lost 7; bases outside the gene matches: 9. CDR3 size: 13 residues. The germline gives CDR1 SQVTM, CDR2 ANQGSEA. CDR3 protein: CSGGQGIGQPQHF. The CDR3 DNA sequence: TGCAGCGGCGGACAGGGAATAGGGCAGCCCCAGCATTTT.

The chain has TRBV6-5 and TRBJ1-5, with TRBD1 matching over 8 bases. Per the germline V gene, CDR1 is MNHEY and CDR2 is SVGAGI. The ends lost 4 bases at V and 2 bases at J; junction bases unmatched: 4. This CDR3 is 15 amino acids long. CDR3 region: CASSWTGKGNQPQHF. CDR3 sequence (DNA): TGTGCCAGCAGTTGGACAGGGAAGGGCAATCAGCCCCAGCATTTT.

The rearrangement uses TRBV19 and TRBJ2-1; 7 bases line up with TRBD2. CDR1 and CDR2 from the germline V gene are LNHDA and SQIVND (reference sequence). This CDR3 is 16 amino acids long. Germline trimming cut 2 bases from V and 5 bases from J; bases unmatched to any gene: 9. CDR3 sequence: CASSIFWGGSNNEQFF. The DNA of the CDR3 is TGTGCCAGTAGTATATTCTGGGGGGGTTCAAACAATGAGCAGTTCTTC.

The chain has TRBV3-1 (or the pseudogene TRBV3-2) and TRBJ2-1; 12 positions agree with TRBD2. Losses at the gene ends were 6 bases for V and 7 bases for J; bases not matched to a gene: 7. The CDR3 sequence is 15 residues long. CDR1 is LGHDT, CDR2 YNNKEL, per germline (reference sequence). CDR3 protein: CASRLTSGGRNEQFF. The CDR3 nucleotides read TGTGCCAGCAGGTTGACTAGCGGGGGCCGGAATGAGCAGTTCTTC.

The chain links TRBV11-2 to TRBJ2-7; D is possibly TRBD1 (5 bases). V was cut by 3 bases and J by 5 bases, with 14 bases left in between. Germline V gives CDR1 SGHAT, CDR2 FQNNGV. There are 14 residues in the CDR3. The CDR3 DNA sequence: TGTGCCAGCAGCTTTCAAGGACAAAGCGACGAGCAGTACTTC. It translates to CASSFQGQSDEQYF.